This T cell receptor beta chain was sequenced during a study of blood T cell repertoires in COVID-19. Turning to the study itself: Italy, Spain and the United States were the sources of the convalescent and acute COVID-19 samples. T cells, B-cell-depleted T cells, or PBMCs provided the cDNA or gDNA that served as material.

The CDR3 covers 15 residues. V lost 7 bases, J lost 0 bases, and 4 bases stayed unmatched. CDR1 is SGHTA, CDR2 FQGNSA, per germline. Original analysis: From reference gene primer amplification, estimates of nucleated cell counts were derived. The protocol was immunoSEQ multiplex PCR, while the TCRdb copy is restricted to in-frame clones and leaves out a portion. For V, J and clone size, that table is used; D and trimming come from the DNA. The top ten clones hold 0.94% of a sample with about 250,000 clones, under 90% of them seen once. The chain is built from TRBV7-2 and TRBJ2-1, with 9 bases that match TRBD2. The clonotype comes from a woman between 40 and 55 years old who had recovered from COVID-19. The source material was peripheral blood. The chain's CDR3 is CASTFSGSSYNEQFF. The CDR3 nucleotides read TGTGCCAGCACCTTTAGCGGGAGCTCCTACAATGAGCAGTTCTTC.